The present T cell receptor beta chain was sequenced within a study of shared clonotypes between healthy human individuals. Turning to this clone: The identical CDR3 is also encoded by other nucleotide sequences in the sample.

Negatively enriched CD4+ T cells were divided by CD45RA into naive and memory. Trimming left V 2 bases short and J 9 bases short, with 6 bases between. The CDR3 length is 11 residues. CDR1 is MNHEY, CDR2 SVGAGI, per germline. Sequencing used immunoSEQ multiplex PCR; TCRdb keeps in-frame clones, though not all of them. The sample comprises approximately 2.5 million clones, approximately 92% of which are singletons, and roughly 0.15% rests with the top ten. The chain uses TRBV6-5 and TRBJ2-3, with TRBD2 as a possible D gene (6 bases). This clonotype was obtained from a man younger than 35 in good health. Sample: naive CD4+ T cells sorted from blood. The subset here: CD45RA+ positively selected. The CDR3: CASSYGGTQYF. CDR3 nucleotides: TGTGCCAGCAGTTACGGAGGGACGCAGTATTTT.